The 3 T cell receptor beta chains reported below all come from one sample, sequenced in a study of blood T cell repertoires in COVID-19. Libraries were prepared by immunoSEQ multiplex PCR; TCRdb keeps only in-frame clonotypes and omits some of them. Among about 160,000 clones, 75% to 90% were seen once, and the ten largest hold roughly 3.4%. Sample: PBMCs or T cells enriched from blood (not recorded which). These receptors originate from a woman aged 60-70 years who had recovered from COVID-19.

In its sample, this clone was seen once. The rearrangement joins TRBV6-6 to TRBJ2-7; 9 nucleotides line up with TRBD1. Germline lookup yields CDR1 MNHNY and CDR2 SVGAGI (reference sequence). Germline trimming cut 0 bases from V and 4 bases from J; bases unmatched to any gene: 4. The CDR3 length is 15 residues. In DNA form, the CDR3 reads TGTGCCAGCAGTTACTCCACACAGGGGGCGTACGAGCAGTACTTC. Protein: CASSYSTQGAYEQYF.

The rearrangement joins TRBV7-3 to TRBJ2-2; TRBD1 aligns across 8 bases. The trim removed 2 bases at V and 7 bases at J, leaving 3 bases unmatched. The CDR3 contains 14 residues. Germline V gene lookup returns CDR1 SGHTA and CDR2 FQGTGA. For the CDR3, the DNA is TGTGCCAGCAGCTTACAGACAGGGGTCGGGGAGCTGTTTTTT. Protein: CASSLQTGVGELFF.

This chain links TRBV3-1 (or the pseudogene TRBV3-2) with TRBJ1-1, with 7 bases lining up with TRBD1. This CDR3 is built from 16 residues. The ends lost 2 bases at V and 4 bases at J; junction bases unmatched: 10. Germline loops: CDR1 LGHDT, CDR2 YNNKEL (reference sequence). CDR3: CASSQFQGGGSTEAFF. The CDR3 DNA sequence: TGTGCCAGCAGCCAATTCCAGGGGGGTGGTTCCACTGAAGCTTTCTTT.